This TCR beta chain was obtained from a study of blood T cell repertoires in COVID-19. Study in general: PBMCs, B-cell-depleted T cells, or T cells provided the cDNA or gDNA that made up the material.

The CDR3 extends over 16 amino acids. V gave up 4 bases and J gave up 2 bases; unmatched junction bases: 6. Germline V gene lookup returns CDR1 SGHTS and CDR2 YDEGEE. Sequenced by immunoSEQ multiplex PCR; TCRdb stores in-frame clones only, minus some. Found here are about 120,000 clones, around 78% of them singletons; the top ten hold approximately 2.1%. The chain joins TRBV5-8 to TRBJ2-1; 10 nucleotides line up with TRBD2. The sample was peripheral blood. This clonotype originated in a man between 25 and 39 years old with acute or convalescent COVID-19. Here the CDR3 reads CASSHLAGGAYNEQFF. The CDR3 DNA is TGTGCCAGCAGCCACTTAGCGGGGGGAGCCTACAATGAGCAGTTCTTC.